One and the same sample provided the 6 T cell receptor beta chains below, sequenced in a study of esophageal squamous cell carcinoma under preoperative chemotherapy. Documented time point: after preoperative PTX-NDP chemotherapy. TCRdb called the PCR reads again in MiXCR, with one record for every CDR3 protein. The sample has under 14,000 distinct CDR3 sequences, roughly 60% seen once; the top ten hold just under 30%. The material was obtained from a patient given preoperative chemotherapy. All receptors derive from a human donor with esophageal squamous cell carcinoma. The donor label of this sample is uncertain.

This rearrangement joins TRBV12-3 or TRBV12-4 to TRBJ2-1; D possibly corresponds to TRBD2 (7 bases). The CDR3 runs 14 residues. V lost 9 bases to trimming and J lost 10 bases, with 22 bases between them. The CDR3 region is CASRDGGGSHEQFF. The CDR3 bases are TGTGCCAGTAGAGATGGCGGGGGCTCTCACGAGCAGTTCTTC.

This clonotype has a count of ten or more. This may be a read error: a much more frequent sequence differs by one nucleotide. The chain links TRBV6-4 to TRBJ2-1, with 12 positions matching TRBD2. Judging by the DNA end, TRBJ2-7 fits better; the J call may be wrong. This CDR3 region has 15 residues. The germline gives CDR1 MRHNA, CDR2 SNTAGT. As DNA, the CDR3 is TGTGCCAGCAGCAGACTAGCGGGAGCTCTCGGCGAGCAGTACTTC. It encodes CASSRLAGALGEQYF.

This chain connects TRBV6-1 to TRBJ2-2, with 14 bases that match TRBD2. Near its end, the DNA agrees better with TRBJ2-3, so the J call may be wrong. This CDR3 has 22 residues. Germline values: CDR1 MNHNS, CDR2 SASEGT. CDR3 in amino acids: CASRGTKRGPGLAGVETDEQYF. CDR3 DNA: TGTGCCAGCAGGGGGACTAAGCGGGGGCCGGGACTAGCGGGAGTGGAGACCGATGAGCAGTATTTT.

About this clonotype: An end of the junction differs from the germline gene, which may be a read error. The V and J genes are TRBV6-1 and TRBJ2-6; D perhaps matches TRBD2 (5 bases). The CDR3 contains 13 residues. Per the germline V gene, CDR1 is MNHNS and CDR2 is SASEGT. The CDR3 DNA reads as TGTGCCAGCCAGGAGGTGAGAACGGAGCAGGAGTATTTT. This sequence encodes CASQEVRTEQEYF.

This CDR3 is CASGLARNWEINEQFF. CDR3 DNA sequence: TGTGCTAGTGGTTTGGCACGGAACTGGGAAATAAATGAGCAGTTCTTC. This chain uses TRBV12-5 with TRBJ2-1, with unresolved D. V was shortened by 1 base and J by 7 bases, with 17 bases between the two germline ends. CDR1 is LGHNT and CDR2 is FRNRAP in the germline V gene. The CDR3 contains 16 residues.

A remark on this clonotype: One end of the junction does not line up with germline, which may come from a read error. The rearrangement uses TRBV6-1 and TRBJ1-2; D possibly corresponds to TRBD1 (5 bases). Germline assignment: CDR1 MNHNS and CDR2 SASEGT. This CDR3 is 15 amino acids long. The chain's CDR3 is CASSEAKTAFYRYTF. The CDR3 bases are TGTGCCAGCAGTGAAGCGAAGACAGCCTTCTATCGCTACACCTTC.